Following are 26 T cell receptor beta chains from one sample sequenced in a study of human T cells and chemical hapten exposure. In TCRdb, the RACE reads were re-called with MiXCR into one record per CDR3 protein. The table has 300,000 to 450,000 distinct CDR3 sequences, 4% to 6% seen once. Time point reported: pre-sensitization, week 0. Treatment meaning: therapeutic diphenylcyclopropenone sensitization with weekly scalp DPC. The specimen comprised whole blood, sampled in connection with sensitization to the hapten diphenylcyclopropenone (DPC). These receptors were collected from a woman aged 45-60 years with alopecia areata. Some clones in this sample may be carry-over from other donors' samples.

This clonotype showed up many times. V is TRBV29-1 and J is TRBJ2-3; D is possibly TRBD1 (5 bases). Trimming left V 3 bases short and J 6 bases short, with 10 bases between. The CDR3 length is 12 residues. Looked up from germline, CDR1 is SQVTM and CDR2 is ANQGSEA. CDR3 loop: CSVESGADTQYF. DNA of the CDR3: TGCAGCGTTGAGAGTGGGGCTGATACGCAGTATTTT.

A single count supports this clonotype. This is likely a read error, given that the CDR3 carries no conserved phenylalanine or tryptophan at its end. The V call is TRBV11-2, the J call TRBJ2-3, with D maybe TRBD2 (6 bases). Germline V gives CDR1 SGHAT, CDR2 FQNNGV. CDR3 length: 15 amino acids. Trimming left V 3 bases short and J 2 bases short, with 12 bases between. CDR3 bases: TGTGCCAGCAGCTTTTTGGCGGGGTCCACAGATACGCAGTATCTT. Encoded protein: CASSFLAGSTDTQYL.

This clonotype appeared a few times. The J gene is TRBJ2-3, the V gene TRBV11-2; D gene uncertain. Germline values: CDR1 SGHAT, CDR2 FQNNGV. V lost 0 bases, J lost 1 base, and 8 bases lay in between. The CDR3 is 15 amino acids. CDR3 coding DNA: TGTGCCAGCAGCTTAGATAGCTTTGGCACAGATACGCAGTATTTT. As protein: CASSLDSFGTDTQYF.

In its sample, this clonotype was seen many times. The chain carries TRBV3-1 and TRBJ2-7, with a tentative D call TRBD2 (6 bases). Germline CDR1 LGHDT, CDR2 YNNKEL (reference sequence). The CDR3 has 11 residues. Trimming took off 0 bases at V and 12 bases at J, with 9 bases between the two ends. The CDR3 DNA reads TGTGCCAGCAGCCAAGAAGGGACTCTGTACTTC. Amino acids: CASSQEGTLYF.

This clonotype was recorded at least ten times. The chain joins TRBV10-3 to TRBJ2-1, with unresolved D. V shed 6 bases and J shed 0 bases, with 9 bases lying between them. CDR3 length equals 14 residues. The germline V gene encodes CDR1 ENHRY and CDR2 SYGVKD. DNA of the CDR3: TGTGCCATCAGGGCAGCGAGCTCCTACAATGAGCAGTTCTTC. Translation gives CAIRAASSYNEQFF.

The chain employs TRBV5-5 and TRBJ1-2; D is unclear. This CDR3 spans 13 amino acids. In germline, CDR1 is SGHKS, CDR2 YYEKEE (reference sequence). The ends were cut back, 5 bases at V and 0 bases at J, with 8 bases in the middle. CDR3 in amino acids: CASSEPANYGYTF. The CDR3 DNA sequence: TGTGCCAGCAGTGAGCCCGCTAACTATGGCTACACCTTC.

V usage is TRBV6-2 or TRBV6-3 and J usage is TRBJ2-1; TRBD2 might be the D (6 bases). V lost 7 bases and J lost 4, with 17 bases in between. Germline V gives CDR1 MNHEY, CDR2 SVGEGT. CDR3 length equals 15 residues. The CDR3 nucleotides read TGTGCCAGCACCGTGCCGGGACTGGATTACAATGAGCAGTTCTTC. It translates to CASTVPGLDYNEQFF.

Many counts were recorded for this clonotype. The gene calls are TRBV11-2 and TRBJ1-2; TRBD1 matches 8 bases. V gave up 5 bases and J gave up 5 bases; unmatched junction bases: 7. The CDR3 consists of 14 residues. The V gene's germline CDR1 is SGHAT and CDR2 FQNNGV. The CDR3 loop reads CASSLFDRGYGYTF. The DNA for the CDR3 is TGTGCCAGCAGCCTATTCGACAGGGGATATGGCTACACCTTC.

This clonotype was counted ten times or more. The rearrangement links TRBV3-1 to TRBJ1-1; D perhaps matches TRBD1 (5 bases). There are 15 residues in the CDR3. The germline gives CDR1 LGHDT, CDR2 YNNKEL (reference sequence). V gave up 2 bases and J gave up 4 bases, with 14 bases separating them. The DNA for the CDR3 is TGTGCCAGCAGCCAACCGGGAGAGAGGGGCACTGAAGCTTTCTTT. Its protein is CASSQPGERGTEAFF.

This clonotype was found many times. The J gene is TRBJ1-1, the V gene TRBV9; D not certain. Looked up from germline, CDR1 is SGDLS and CDR2 is YYNGEE. This CDR3 region has 16 residues. V lost 3 bases to trimming and J lost 0 bases, with 15 bases between them. CDR3 in amino acids: CASSASPGLLNTEAFF. CDR3 in DNA: TGTGCCAGCAGCGCCTCTCCCGGGCTCCTGAACACTGAAGCTTTCTTT.

This clonotype was seen repeatedly, ten times or more. V is TRBV29-1 and J is TRBJ1-2, with a weak D call TRBD1 (5 bases). Germline values: CDR1 SQVTM, CDR2 ANQGSEA. There are 15 residues in the CDR3. V lost 4 bases to trimming and J lost 2 bases, with 17 bases between them. CDR3 loop: CSVATQELLNYGYTF. The DNA of the CDR3 is TGCAGCGTTGCCACACAGGAGTTGTTGAACTATGGCTACACCTTC.

The chain employs TRBV14 and TRBJ1-6; TRBD1 matches 10 bases. Germline V gene data show CDR1 as SGHDN and CDR2 as FVKESK. The V and J ends lost 2 bases and 7 bases, in that order; junction bases with no gene match: 2. The CDR3 length is 15 residues. DNA of the CDR3: TGTGCCAGCAGCCAACGGACAGGGGGAAATTCACCCCTCCACTTT. It specifies CASSQRTGGNSPLHF.

There are a few counts of this clonotype. This sequence joins TRBV7-2 and TRBJ2-7; 8 bases are shared with TRBD2. The J segment lost 1 base and the V segment lost 4 bases, leaving 6 bases of the junction unmatched. This CDR3 region has 15 residues. Germline V gives CDR1 SGHTA, CDR2 FQGNSA. The chain's CDR3 is CASSSQAGESYEQYF. The DNA of the CDR3 is TGTGCCAGCAGCTCACAAGCGGGGGAATCCTACGAGCAGTACTTC.

This clonotype was observed a few times. The chain links TRBV27 to TRBJ1-1; 11 bases match TRBD1. Germline V gene lookup returns CDR1 MNHEY and CDR2 SMNVEV (reference sequence). The V gene end was trimmed by 7 bases and the J gene end by 4 bases; junction bases not matched to a gene: 2. CDR3 length: 13 residues. CDR3 in amino acids: CASKGQGGTEAFF. The CDR3 DNA is TGTGCCAGCAAGGGACAGGGGGGCACTGAAGCTTTCTTT.

In its sample, this clonotype was seen a few times. The chain combines TRBV13 with TRBJ1-5, with 10 bases identical to TRBD1. Germline CDR1 PRHDT, CDR2 FYEKMQ (reference sequence). With 4 bases clipped from V and 6 bases from J, the junction kept 6 bases outside the gene matches. This CDR3 region has 15 residues. The CDR3 nucleotides read TGTGCCAGCAGCTGGGGACAGGGGAATGGTCAGCCCCAGCATTTT. It yields the protein CASSWGQGNGQPQHF.

This clonotype appeared many times. The rearrangement joins TRBV15 to TRBJ2-7, with 9 bases aligning to TRBD2. The CDR3 has 14 residues. The ends lost 3 bases at V and 7 bases at J; junction bases unmatched: 7. Germline CDR1 reads LNHNV; CDR2 reads YYDKDF (reference sequence). In DNA form, the CDR3 reads TGTGCCACCAGCAGGGTCGGGACTAGCAGGGAGCAGTACTTC. Its protein is CATSRVGTSREQYF.

This clonotype was detected a few times. CDR3 nucleotide sequence: TGTGCCTGGAGTGTGGGTAGCAATCAGCCCCAGCATTTT. Encoded protein: CAWSVGSNQPQHF. The rearrangement links TRBV30 to TRBJ1-5; the D is unclear. Germline V lookup: CDR1 GTSNPN, CDR2 SVGIG (reference sequence). V was shortened by 0 bases and J by 0 bases, with 3 bases between the two germline ends. This CDR3 spans 13 amino acids. The full variable domain, rest sourced from reference TRBV30 and TRBJ1-5, is SQTIHQWPATLVQPVGSPLSLECTVEGTSNPNLYWYRQAAGRGLQLLFYSVGIGQISSEVPQNLSASRPQDRQFILSSKKLLLSDSGFYLCAWSVGSNQPQHFGDGTRLSIL.

This clonotype showed up just a few times. The rearrangement links TRBV5-1 to TRBJ2-1; the D gene is possibly TRBD2 (5 bases). Germline assignment: CDR1 SGHRS and CDR2 YFSETQ. Trimming shortened V by 0 bases and J by 4 bases, and 14 bases separated the two germline ends. This CDR3 region has 16 residues. The CDR3 reads CASSLDISSGYNEQFF. The CDR3 region has the DNA TGCGCCAGCAGCTTGGATATATCCAGCGGTTACAATGAGCAGTTCTTC.

This clonotype occurred many times. This sequence joins TRBV3-1 and TRBJ2-2; D may be TRBD1 (6 bases). CDR1 is LGHDT, CDR2 YNNKEL, per germline (reference sequence). Trimming shortened V by 1 base and J by 5 bases, and 14 bases separated the two germline ends. The CDR3 consists of 16 residues. The CDR3 spells CASSQGRDKMTGELFF. As DNA, the CDR3 is TGTGCCAGCAGCCAAGGACGGGACAAGATGACCGGGGAGCTGTTTTTT.

The genes are TRBV6-2 or TRBV6-3 and TRBJ2-1; tentatively, D is TRBD2 (6 bases). Between the trimmed V and J ends, which lost 3 bases and 2 bases, there was a span of 11 bases. This CDR3 comprises 15 residues. The germline gives CDR1 MNHEY, CDR2 SVGEGT. This CDR3 reads CASSYYLATYNEQFF. The CDR3 nucleotides read TGTGCCAGCAGTTATTATCTAGCGACCTACAATGAGCAGTTCTTC.

This clonotype was counted at least ten times. V usage is TRBV4-1 and J usage is TRBJ2-3; possible D gene TRBD1, 5 bases. Looked up from germline, CDR1 is MGHRA and CDR2 is YSYEKL. The length of the CDR3 is 15 residues. Trimming left V 4 bases short and J 1 base short, with 12 bases between. CDR3 in DNA: TGCGCCAGCAGCCTGGACAAAGAGGGCACAGATACGCAGTATTTT. It specifies CASSLDKEGTDTQYF.

This clonotype was picked up a small number of times. The V call is TRBV7-9, the J call TRBJ1-4; D unclear. This CDR3 contains 14 residues. V lost 7 bases to trimming and J lost 4 bases, with 13 bases between them. The germline gives CDR1 SEHNR, CDR2 FQNEAQ (reference sequence). The CDR3 nucleotides are TGTGCCAGCACTGCCGGACGGCTTAATGAAAAACTGTTTTTT. As protein: CASTAGRLNEKLFF.

This clonotype occurred many times. The chain has TRBV7-8 and TRBJ2-6; 9 nucleotides align to TRBD1. CDR1 SGHVS and CDR2 FQNEAQ come from the germline V gene. The CDR3 consists of 18 residues. Trimming cost V 1 base and J 4 bases; bases outside gene matches: 8. The CDR3 is CASSLVRDRDAGANVLTF. CDR3 sequence (DNA): TGTGCCAGCAGCTTAGTACGGGACAGGGACGCCGGGGCCAACGTCCTGACTTTC.

The table lists this clonotype with many counts. This sequence joins TRBV5-6 and TRBJ1-1; D gene unclear. CDR3 length: 14 residues. Deletions cut 1 base from V and 3 bases from J, with 10 bases between. Per germline, CDR1 SGHDT and CDR2 YYEEEE. CDR3 in amino acids: CASSLFSGYTEAFF. The CDR3 DNA reads TGTGCCAGCAGCTTGTTTTCGGGGTACACTGAAGCTTTCTTT.

V gene TRBV20-1 combines with J gene TRBJ1-6, with TRBD1 as a possible D gene (6 bases). From germline, CDR1 is DFQATT and CDR2 SNEGSKA (reference sequence). Deletions cut 1 base from V and 7 bases from J, with 14 bases between. CDR3 length equals 15 residues. This chain's CDR3 is CSARAGAGDNSPLHF. The DNA for the CDR3 is TGCAGTGCTAGAGCAGGGGCGGGAGACAATTCACCCCTCCACTTT.

This rearrangement joins TRBV6-5 to TRBJ2-5, with D perhaps TRBD1 or TRBD2 (7 bases each). Germline CDR1 is MNHEY and CDR2 is SVGAGI. Trimming took off 4 bases at V and 5 bases at J, with 17 bases between the two ends. The length of the CDR3 is 15 residues. In DNA, the CDR3 is TGTGCCAGCAGTTCCCCAGGGGGGGGCTGGGAGACCCAGTACTTC. It translates to CASSSPGGGWETQYF.